The 14 T cell receptor beta chains given below trace back to one sample, sequenced in a study of breast tumors, draining lymph nodes, adjacent tissues. TCRdb analysed the multiplex PCR reads with MiXCR anew, one entry per CDR3 protein. The table has fewer than 200,000 distinct CDR3 sequences, about 34% seen once. Axillary draining lymph nodes of breast cancer patients supplied the node samples. The sample taken for sequencing was axillary lymph node tissue. These receptor sequences come from a female donor with breast cancer. Some clones in this sample may be carry-over from other donors' samples.

The chain recombines TRBV7-4 with TRBJ2-5; TRBD1 aligns across 8 bases. The CDR3 totals 16 residues. The V gene's germline CDR1 is SGHVT and CDR2 SQSDAQ. Losses at the gene ends were 5 bases for V and 0 bases for J; bases not matched to a gene: 8. CDR3 bases: TGTGCCAGCAGCAATTTGGGGACAGGTGACCAAGAGACCCAGTACTTC. Protein product: CASSNLGTGDQETQYF.

This clonotype occurred a few times. A much larger clonotype is one base distant, so this may be a read error. V gene TRBV20-1 combines with J gene TRBJ2-7; 9 positions agree with TRBD2. Germline V gene lookup returns CDR1 DFQATT and CDR2 SNEGSKA (reference sequence). CDR3 size: 13 residues. CDR3 nucleotides: TGCAGTGCTAGGCGGGGGGGGTATGGGGCCAGCCAGTTC. It is translated as CSARRGGYGASQF.

The sample holds many counts of this clonotype. V usage is TRBV7-3 and J usage is TRBJ2-3, with D perhaps matching TRBD2 (6 bases). The ends were cut back, 2 bases at V and 0 bases at J, with 12 bases in the middle. The CDR3 sequence is 16 residues long. Germline lookup yields CDR1 SGHTA and CDR2 FQGTGA. The CDR3, as DNA: TGTGCCAGCAGCTTATCACCGGGAGCTAGCACAGATACGCAGTATTTT. This sequence encodes CASSLSPGASTDTQYF.

This clonotype was found many times. This chain connects TRBV27 to TRBJ1-5; 7 bases are a match to TRBD1. Germline-derived CDR1 and CDR2 are MNHEY and SMNVEV (reference sequence). V shed 4 bases, J shed 3 bases, and the junction held 6 bases outside the gene matches. The CDR3 consists of 15 residues. The CDR3 coding sequence is TGTGCCAGCAGTTGGCGACAGGGTCTCAATCAGCCCCAGCATTTT. Translating gives CASSWRQGLNQPQHF.

This clonotype was detected a few times. A much larger clone lies one base from this, so it may be a read error. V and J are TRBV11-2 and TRBJ2-7; tentatively, D is TRBD1 or TRBD2 (5 bases each). Germline CDR1 is SGHAT and CDR2 is FQNNGV. Trimming took off 7 bases at V and 0 bases at J, with 19 bases between the two ends. This CDR3 spans 16 amino acids. For the CDR3, the DNA is TGTGCCAGCACCTATACCATGGGACCGAGCTCCTACGAGCAGTACTTC. Translation gives CASTYTMGPSSYEQYF.

This clonotype appeared a few times. This chain joins TRBV5-1 and TRBJ1-1, with a weak D call TRBD1 (6 bases). Trimming cost V 1 base and J 3 bases, with 7 bases left between them. This CDR3 is built from 13 residues. Per the germline V gene, CDR1 is SGHRS and CDR2 is YFSETQ. The CDR3 sequence is CASSLKGDTEAFF. DNA of the CDR3: TGCGCCAGCAGCTTGAAGGGGGACACTGAAGCTTTCTTT.

This clonotype was counted many times. The rearrangement joins TRBV3-2 to TRBJ2-7. TRBV3-2 is marked as a pseudogene. The CDR3 is 15 amino acids. The CDR3 DNA sequence: TGTGCCAGCAGCGCCAGTGATACGGTCGGTCACGAGCAGTACTTC. Translation: CASSASDTVGHEQYF.

This clonotype was found a few times. The J gene is TRBJ1-1, the V gene TRBV29-1, with D uncertain. This CDR3 contains 13 residues. The ends were cut back, 6 bases at V and 1 base at J, with 12 bases in the middle. CDR1 is SQVTM, CDR2 ANQGSEA, per germline. The CDR3 bases are TGCAGCGTCATCACCTACGAGAACACTGAAGCTTTCTTT. Its translation: CSVITYENTEAFF. The complete variable domain, with remaining parts taken from reference TRBV29-1 and TRBJ1-1, reads SAVISQKPSRDICQRGTSLTIQCQVDSQVTMMFWYRQQPGQSLTLIATANQGSEATYESGFVIDKFPISRPNLTFSTLTVSNMSPEDSSIYLCSVITYENTEAFFGQGTRLTVV.

This clonotype has ten or more counts. The rearrangement joins TRBV7-8 to TRBJ1-6; 7 positions agree with TRBD1. Germline-derived CDR1 and CDR2 are SGHVS and FQNEAQ. V gave up 3 bases and J gave up 10 bases; unmatched junction bases: 9. The CDR3 is 15 residues long. Here the CDR3 DNA reads TGTGCCAGCAGCTTCCGGACAGGACGAGGCTCACCCCTCCACTTT. Encoded protein: CASSFRTGRGSPLHF.

This clonotype was recorded at least ten times. This chain uses TRBV10-2 with TRBJ2-1, with 8 bases matching TRBD2. Germline V gene lookup returns CDR1 WSHSY and CDR2 SAAADI. This CDR3 spans 17 amino acids. V lost 1 base and J lost 5; bases outside the gene matches: 10. The CDR3 DNA follows: TGCGCCAGCAGTGAGTGGTCGGGAGGGTCGGGGGACAATGAGCAGTTCTTC. Translating it yields CASSEWSGGSGDNEQFF.

This clonotype was observed many times. The chain is built from TRBV30 and TRBJ2-3; TRBD2 might be the D (5 bases). CDR1 and CDR2 from the germline V gene are GTSNPN and SVGIG (reference sequence). V lost 0 bases and J 4 bases, leaving 8 bases between the germline ends. The length of the CDR3 is 13 residues. The CDR3 DNA sequence: TGTGCCTGGAGTGTGGAGGTCCCAGATACGCAGTATTTT. Translation gives CAWSVEVPDTQYF.

This clonotype has ten or more counts. V usage is TRBV9 and J usage is TRBJ2-3; the match to TRBD1 covers 8 bases. Germline values: CDR1 SGDLS, CDR2 YYNGEE. J was trimmed by 2 bases and V by 0 bases; bases with no gene match: 5. The CDR3 spans 16 residues. The CDR3 nucleotides are TGTGCCAGCAGCGTAGCCAGGGGGCTTGACACAGATACGCAGTATTTT. Translating it yields CASSVARGLDTDTQYF.

This chain uses TRBV20-1 with TRBJ2-7; TRBD1 matches 7 bases. This CDR3 is built from 14 residues. CDR1 is DFQATT, CDR2 SNEGSKA, per germline (reference sequence). The V and J ends lost 5 bases and 2 bases, in that order; junction bases with no gene match: 9. This CDR3 reads CSAHHRDRPYEQYF. In nucleotides, the CDR3 is TGCAGTGCTCACCACCGGGACAGACCCTACGAGCAGTACTTC.

This clonotype was seen repeatedly, ten times or more. The rearrangement links TRBV5-8 to TRBJ2-6; tentatively, D is TRBD2 (6 bases). V lost 4 bases to trimming and J lost 3 bases, with 11 bases between them. Looked up from germline, CDR1 is SGHTS and CDR2 is YDEGEE. The CDR3 spans 15 residues. The CDR3 here is CASSRTGVGANVLTF. In nucleotides, the CDR3 is TGTGCCAGCAGCCGGACGGGGGTTGGGGCCAACGTCCTGACTTTC.